The 2 T cell receptor beta chains in this list originate from one sample, sequenced in a study of OX40 agonist ivuxolimab in advanced cancers. Here immunoSEQ multiplex PCR was the method, and the copy in TCRdb shows in-frame clones only, minus some. This table holds roughly 20,000 clones, 60% to 85% found once. This material consisted of CD4+ or CD8+ T cells sorted from blood, taken in a trial of the OX40 agonist ivuxolimab. The source of these receptors is an adult with an advanced solid tumor such as melanoma, head and neck, liver or kidney cancer.

This clone was picked up one time. This sequence joins TRBV19 and TRBJ2-1, with TRBD1 matching 9 bases. Per germline, CDR1 LNHDA and CDR2 SQIVND (reference sequence). CDR3 length: 16 amino acids. V lost 6 bases to trimming and J lost 9 bases; unmatched junction nucleotides: 15. DNA of the CDR3: TGTGCCAGTAGAACCCGGCGGACAGGGGTCCTCGGTGAGCAGTTCTTC. Protein product: CASRTRRTGVLGEQFF.

A note on this clone: The same CDR3 also results from other DNA sequences found in this sample. The chain carries TRBV15 and TRBJ1-2, with D unclear. Trimming left V 1 base short and J 13 bases short, with 13 bases between. The CDR3 contains 12 residues. Germline V gives CDR1 LNHNV, CDR2 YYDKDF (reference sequence). The CDR3 DNA sequence: TGTGCCACCAGCAGAGGGGAATTTGGTGGCACCTTC. Translation gives CATSRGEFGGTF.